A single T cell receptor beta chain is shown here with its context. CDR3 length: 13 amino acids. CDR1 is MNHEY and CDR2 is SVGAGI in the germline V gene. After removal of 5 bases from V and 7 bases from J, the junction contained 6 bases not matched to a gene. The method was immunoSEQ multiplex PCR; TCRdb's version includes in-frame clones alone and lacks a portion of them. The sample records some 55,000 clones, more than 85% being singletons. These data originate in a study of T cell changes during pregnancy in multiple sclerosis. This rearrangement joins TRBV6-5 to TRBJ2-3; 7 bases fit TRBD1. This specimen was peripheral blood, taken after pregnancy. This sequence was found in a female donor in good health, enrolled as a control in a pregnancy study. The CDR3 DNA sequence: TGTGCCAGCAGTATAACAGGGGAGTATACGCAGTATTTT. It yields the protein CASSITGEYTQYF.